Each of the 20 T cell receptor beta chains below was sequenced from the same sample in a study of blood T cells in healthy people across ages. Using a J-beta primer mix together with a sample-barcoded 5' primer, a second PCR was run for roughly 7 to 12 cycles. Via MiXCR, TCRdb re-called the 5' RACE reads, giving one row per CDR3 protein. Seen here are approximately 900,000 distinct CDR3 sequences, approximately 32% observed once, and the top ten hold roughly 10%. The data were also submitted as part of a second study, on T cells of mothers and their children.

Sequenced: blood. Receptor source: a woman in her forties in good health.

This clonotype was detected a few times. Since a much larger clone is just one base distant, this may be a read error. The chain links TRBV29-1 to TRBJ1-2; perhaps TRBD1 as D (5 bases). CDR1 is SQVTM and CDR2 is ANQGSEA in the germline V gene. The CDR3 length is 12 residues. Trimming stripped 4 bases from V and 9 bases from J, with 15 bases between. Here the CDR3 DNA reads TGCAGCGTTGCCCACTCAGGGTATCGCTACACCTTC. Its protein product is CSVAHSGYRYTF.

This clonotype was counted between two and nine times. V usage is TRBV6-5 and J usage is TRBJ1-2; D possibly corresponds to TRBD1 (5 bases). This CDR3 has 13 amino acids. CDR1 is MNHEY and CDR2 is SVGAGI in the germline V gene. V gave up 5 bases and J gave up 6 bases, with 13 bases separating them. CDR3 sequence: CASSLRDLDGYTF. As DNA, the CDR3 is TGTGCCAGCAGTCTCCGGGACTTGGATGGCTACACCTTC.

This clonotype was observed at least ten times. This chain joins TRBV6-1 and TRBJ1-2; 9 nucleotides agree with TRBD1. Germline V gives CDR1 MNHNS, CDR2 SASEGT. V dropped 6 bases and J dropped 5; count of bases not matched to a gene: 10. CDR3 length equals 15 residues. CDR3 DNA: TGTGCCAGCAGGCCCCGGTTTGGACAGGGGTATGGCTACACCTTC. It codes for CASRPRFGQGYGYTF.

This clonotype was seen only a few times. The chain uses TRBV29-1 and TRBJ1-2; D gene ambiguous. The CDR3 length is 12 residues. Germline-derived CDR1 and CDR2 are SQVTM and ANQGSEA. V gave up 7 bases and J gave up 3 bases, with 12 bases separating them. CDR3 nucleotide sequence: TGCAGCGCGAACCCGGGAGACTATGGCTACACCTTC. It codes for CSANPGDYGYTF.

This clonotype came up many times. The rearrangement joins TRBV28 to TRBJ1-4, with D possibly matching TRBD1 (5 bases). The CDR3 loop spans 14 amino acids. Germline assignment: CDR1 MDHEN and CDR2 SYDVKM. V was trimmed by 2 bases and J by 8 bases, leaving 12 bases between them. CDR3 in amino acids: CASSLGRGREKLFF. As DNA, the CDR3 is TGTGCCAGCAGTTTAGGGAGGGGAAGGGAAAAACTGTTTTTT.

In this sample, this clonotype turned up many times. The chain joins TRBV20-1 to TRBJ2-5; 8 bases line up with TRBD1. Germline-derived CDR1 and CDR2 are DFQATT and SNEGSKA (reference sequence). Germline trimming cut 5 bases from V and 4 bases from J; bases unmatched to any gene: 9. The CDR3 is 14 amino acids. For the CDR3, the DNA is TGCAGTGCTTACGACAGGGGATCTTCAGAGACCCAGTACTTC. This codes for CSAYDRGSSETQYF.

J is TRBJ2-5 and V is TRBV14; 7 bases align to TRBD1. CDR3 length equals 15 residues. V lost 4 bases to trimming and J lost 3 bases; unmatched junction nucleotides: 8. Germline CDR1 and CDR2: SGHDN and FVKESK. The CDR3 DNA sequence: TGTGCCAGCAGCCCTATCGACAGGGCCAAAGAGACCCAGTACTTC. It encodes CASSPIDRAKETQYF.

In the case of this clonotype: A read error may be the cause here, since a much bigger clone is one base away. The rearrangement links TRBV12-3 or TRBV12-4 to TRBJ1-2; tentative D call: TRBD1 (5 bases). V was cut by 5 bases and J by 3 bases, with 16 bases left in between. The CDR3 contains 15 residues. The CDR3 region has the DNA TGTGCCAGCAGTACCCGGATAACAGGCGACTATGGCTACACCTTC. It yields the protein CASSTRITGDYGYTF.

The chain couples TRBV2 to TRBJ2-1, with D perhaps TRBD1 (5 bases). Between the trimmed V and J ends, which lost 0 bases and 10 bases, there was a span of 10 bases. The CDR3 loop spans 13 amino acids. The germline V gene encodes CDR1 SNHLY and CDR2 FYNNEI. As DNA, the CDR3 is TGTGCCAGCAGTGAAGCCGACAGCTACGAGCAGTTCTTC. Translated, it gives CASSEADSYEQFF. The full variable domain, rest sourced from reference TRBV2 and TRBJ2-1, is EPEVTQTPSHQVTQMGQEVILRCVPISNHLYFYWYRQILGQKVEFLVSFYNNEISEKSEIFDDQFSVERPDGSNFTLKIRSTKLEDSAMYFCASSEADSYEQFFGPGTRLTVL.

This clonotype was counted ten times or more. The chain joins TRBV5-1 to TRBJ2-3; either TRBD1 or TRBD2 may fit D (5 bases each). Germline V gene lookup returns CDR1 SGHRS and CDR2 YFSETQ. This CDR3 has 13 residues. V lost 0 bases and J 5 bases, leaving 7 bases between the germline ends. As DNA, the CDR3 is TGCGCCAGCAGCTTGGGGGACGGAGATACGCAGTATTTT. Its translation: CASSLGDGDTQYF.

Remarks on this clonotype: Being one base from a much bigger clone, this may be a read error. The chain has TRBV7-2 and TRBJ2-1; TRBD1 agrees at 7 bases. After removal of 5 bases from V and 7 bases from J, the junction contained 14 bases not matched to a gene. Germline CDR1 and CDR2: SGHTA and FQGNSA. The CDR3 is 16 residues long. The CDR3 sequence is CASSPKGRTGANEQFF. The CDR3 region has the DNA TGTGCCAGCAGCCCGAAGGGCAGGACAGGCGCAAATGAGCAGTTCTTC.

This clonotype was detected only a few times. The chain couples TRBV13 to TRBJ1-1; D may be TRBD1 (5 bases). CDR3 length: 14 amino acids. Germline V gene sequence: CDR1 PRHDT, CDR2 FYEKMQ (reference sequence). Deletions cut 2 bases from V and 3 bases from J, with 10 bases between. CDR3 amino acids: CASSLRGPYTEAFF. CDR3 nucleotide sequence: TGTGCCAGCAGCTTAAGGGGACCCTACACTGAAGCTTTCTTT. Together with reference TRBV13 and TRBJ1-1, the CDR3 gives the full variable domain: AAGVIQSPRHLIKEKRETATLKCYPIPRHDTVYWYQQGPGQDPQFLISFYEKMQSDKGSIPDRFSAQQFSDYHSELNMSSLELGDSALYFCASSLRGPYTEAFFGQGTRLTVV.

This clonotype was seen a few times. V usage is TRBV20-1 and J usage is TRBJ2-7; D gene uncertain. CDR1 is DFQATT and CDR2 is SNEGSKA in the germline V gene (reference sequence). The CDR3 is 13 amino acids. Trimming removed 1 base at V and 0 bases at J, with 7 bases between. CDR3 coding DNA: TGCAGTGCTAGAGTCCAGAGCTCCTACGAGCAGTACTTC. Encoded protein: CSARVQSSYEQYF.

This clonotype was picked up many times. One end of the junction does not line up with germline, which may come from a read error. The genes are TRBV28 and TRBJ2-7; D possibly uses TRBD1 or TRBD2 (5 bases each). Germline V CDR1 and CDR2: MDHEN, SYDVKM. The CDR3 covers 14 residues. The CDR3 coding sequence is TGTGTCAGCAGTTTAGCAGGGACCACCTACGAGCAGTACTTC. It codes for CVSSLAGTTYEQYF. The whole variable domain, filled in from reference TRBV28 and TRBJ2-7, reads DVKVTQSSRYLVKRTGEKVFLECVQDMDHENMFWYRQDPGLGLRLIYFSYDVKMKEKGDIPEGYSVSREKKERFSLILESASTNQTSMYLCVSSLAGTTYEQYFGPGTRLTVT.

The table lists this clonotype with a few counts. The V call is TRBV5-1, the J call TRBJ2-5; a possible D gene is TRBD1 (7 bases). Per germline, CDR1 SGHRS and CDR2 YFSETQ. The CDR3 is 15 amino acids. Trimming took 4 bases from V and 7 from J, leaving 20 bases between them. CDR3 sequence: CASSRLGDREGTQYF. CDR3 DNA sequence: TGCGCCAGCAGCCGACTAGGGGACAGAGAAGGGACCCAGTACTTC.

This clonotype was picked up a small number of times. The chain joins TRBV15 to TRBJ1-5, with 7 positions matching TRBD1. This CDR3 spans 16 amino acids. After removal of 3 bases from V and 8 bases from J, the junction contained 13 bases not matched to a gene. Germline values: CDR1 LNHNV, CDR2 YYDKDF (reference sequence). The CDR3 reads CATSSGTDRFGEPQHF. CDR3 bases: TGTGCCACCAGCAGTGGGACGGACAGGTTCGGGGAGCCCCAGCATTTT.

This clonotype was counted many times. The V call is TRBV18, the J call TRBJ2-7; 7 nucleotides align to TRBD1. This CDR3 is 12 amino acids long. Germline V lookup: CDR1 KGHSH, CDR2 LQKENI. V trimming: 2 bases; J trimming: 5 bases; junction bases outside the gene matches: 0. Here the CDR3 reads CASSPGTDEQYF. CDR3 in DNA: TGTGCCAGCTCACCAGGGACAGACGAGCAGTACTTC.

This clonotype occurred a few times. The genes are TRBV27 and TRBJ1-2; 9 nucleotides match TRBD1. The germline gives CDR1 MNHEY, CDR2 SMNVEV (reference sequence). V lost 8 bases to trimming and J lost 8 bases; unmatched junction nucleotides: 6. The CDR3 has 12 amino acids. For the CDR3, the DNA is TGTGCCAGCCCCGGGACAGGGCAGGGCTACACCTTC. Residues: CASPGTGQGYTF.

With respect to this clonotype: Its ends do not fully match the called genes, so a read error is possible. CDR3 in amino acids: CSAAQGPYGQYF. The DNA for the CDR3 is TGCAGTGCCGCGCAGGGCCCCTACGGGCAGTACTTC. V usage is TRBV20-1 and J usage is TRBJ2-7, with D maybe TRBD1 (5 bases). Germline-derived CDR1 and CDR2 are DFQATT and SNEGSKA (reference sequence). The CDR3 has 12 residues.

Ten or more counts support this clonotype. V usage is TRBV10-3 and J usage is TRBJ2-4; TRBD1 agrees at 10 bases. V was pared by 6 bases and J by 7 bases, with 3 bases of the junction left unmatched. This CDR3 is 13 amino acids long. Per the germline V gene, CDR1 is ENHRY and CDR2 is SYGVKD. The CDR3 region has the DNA TGTGCCATCAGCTCGGGACAGGGGAACATTCAGTACTTC. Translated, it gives CAISSGQGNIQYF.